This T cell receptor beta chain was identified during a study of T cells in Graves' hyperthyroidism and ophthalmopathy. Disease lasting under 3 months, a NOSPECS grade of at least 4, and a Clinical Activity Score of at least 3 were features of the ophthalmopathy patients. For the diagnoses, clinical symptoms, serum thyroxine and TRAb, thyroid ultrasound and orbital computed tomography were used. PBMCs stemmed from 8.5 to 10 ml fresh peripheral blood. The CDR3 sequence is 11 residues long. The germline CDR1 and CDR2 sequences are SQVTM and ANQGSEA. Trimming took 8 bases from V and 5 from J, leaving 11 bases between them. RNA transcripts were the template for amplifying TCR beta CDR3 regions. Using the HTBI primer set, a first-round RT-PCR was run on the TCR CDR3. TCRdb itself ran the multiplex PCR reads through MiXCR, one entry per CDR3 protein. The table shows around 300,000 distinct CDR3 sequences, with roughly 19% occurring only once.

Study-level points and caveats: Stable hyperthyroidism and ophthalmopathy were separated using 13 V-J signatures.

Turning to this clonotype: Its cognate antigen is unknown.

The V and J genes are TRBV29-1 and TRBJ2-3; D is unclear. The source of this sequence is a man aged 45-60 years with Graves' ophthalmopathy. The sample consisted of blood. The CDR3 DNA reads TGCAGCTACCTGCAGATAGATACGCAGTATTTT. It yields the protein CSYLQIDTQYF.